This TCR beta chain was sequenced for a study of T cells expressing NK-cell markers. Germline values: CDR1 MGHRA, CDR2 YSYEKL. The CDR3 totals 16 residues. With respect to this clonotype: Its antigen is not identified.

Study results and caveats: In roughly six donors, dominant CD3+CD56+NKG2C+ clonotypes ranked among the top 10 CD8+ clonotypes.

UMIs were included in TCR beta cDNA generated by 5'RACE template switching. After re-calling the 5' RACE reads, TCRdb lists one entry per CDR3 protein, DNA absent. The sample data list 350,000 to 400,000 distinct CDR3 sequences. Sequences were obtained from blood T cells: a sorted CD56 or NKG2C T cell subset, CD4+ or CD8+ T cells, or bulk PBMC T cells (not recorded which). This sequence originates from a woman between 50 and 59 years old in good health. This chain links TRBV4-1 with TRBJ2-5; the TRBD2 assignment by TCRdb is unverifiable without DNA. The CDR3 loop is CASSQGGRGHQETQYF.